Given below is one T cell receptor (beta chain) in context. This sample was taken from a study of ipilimumab plus nivolumab after autologous stem cell transplantation. Looking at the study overall: A median of about eight nivolumab and roughly 5 ipilimumab doses were given. Both relapsed and primary refractory DLBCL were included.

Measured with immunoSEQ multiplex PCR; TCRdb has only the in-frame clones, and not every one. The sample lists roughly 86,000 clones; 83% were seen once. Checkpoint therapy with ipilimumab 1 mg/kg began 14 to 28 days after transplant. This CDR3 has 14 residues. Per germline, CDR1 MNHNS and CDR2 SASEGT. Trimming removed 6 bases at V and 8 bases at J, with 19 bases between. The sequence came from a male donor with diffuse large B-cell lymphoma. This chain uses TRBV6-1 with TRBJ1-1; the D is unclear. The specimen was PBMCs, collected in a trial of ipilimumab plus nivolumab as post-transplant consolidation. The CDR3 DNA reads as TGTGCCAGCAGCCTCCGGCAGACCTCGGCCGAAGCTTTCTTT. It is translated as CASSLRQTSAEAFF.